This is a list of T cell receptor beta chains from one sample in a study of shared clonotypes between healthy human individuals. Repertoires were generated with immunoSEQ multiplex PCR, while TCRdb's copy carries only in-frame clones and drops some. The table lists 950,000 to 1,100,000 clones, around four fifths of them singletons. Sample: memory CD4+ T cells sorted from blood. Receptors originate from a man aged 18 to 29 in good health. CDR3s include the opening cysteine and the closing phenylalanine or tryptophan. A D gene is named only where the DNA matches it firmly. Clone size is stated in some rows and not others, as once, few, many or a class when expanded.

-	TRBV5-5	TRBJ2-7	-	TGTGCCAGCAGCCCGACGGGGACTGTCTCAAGGGAGCAGTACTTC	CASSPTGTVSREQYF
-	TRBV18	TRBJ1-2	-	TGTGCCAGCTCACCACTGCCCCAGGCGGACGGTAACTATGGCTACACCTTC	CASSPLPQADGNYGYTF
-	TRBV7-9	TRBJ1-1	-	TGTGCCAGCAGCTTTGAGGGGGTCGGGACTGAAGCTTTCTTT	CASSFEGVGTEAFF
-	TRBV6-5	TRBJ2-2	TRBD1	TGTGCCAGCAGGTCCGACAGGGTAAAAGGGGGGGAGCTGTTTTTT	CASRSDRVKGGELFF
-	TRBV14	TRBJ2-5	TRBD1	TGTGCCAGCAGCCCCCGTACAGGGGGTCGGCAGACCCAGTACTTC	CASSPRTGGRQTQYF
-	TRBV10-2	TRBJ2-7	-	TGCGCCAGCAGTGAGACAAGCTCCTACGAGCAGTACTTC	CASSETSSYEQYF
-	TRBV19	TRBJ2-3	TRBD2	TGTGCCAGTAGAAGAGCGGGAGTCACAGATACGCAGTATTTT	CASRRAGVTDTQYF
-	TRBV5-4	TRBJ2-2	TRBD2	TGTGCCACCTCGGTTGGGACTAGAAACGCCGGGGAGCTGTTTTTT	CATSVGTRNAGELFF
-	TRBV11-2	TRBJ2-7	TRBD1	TGTGCCAGCAGCTTAAGACGGACAGGCTCCTACGAGCAGTACTTC	CASSLRRTGSYEQYF
-	TRBV6-1	TRBJ2-7	TRBD1	TGTGCCAGCTGGGGGTGGCCAGGGGGATCCTACGAGCAGTACTTC	CASWGWPGGSYEQYF
-	TRBV7-8	TRBJ2-6	-	TGTGCCAGCAGGGTCATGGGGGCTGGGGCCAACGTCCTGACTTTC	CASRVMGAGANVLTF
-	TRBV25-1	TRBJ1-2	-	TGTGCCAGCAGTGAGTTCTCGGGGTTTGGCTACACCTTC	CASSEFSGFGYTF
many	TRBV28	TRBJ1-1	TRBD1	TGTGCCAGCAGTTTTATAGGCTATCGACAGGGGACCACTGAAGCTTTCTTT	CASSFIGYRQGTTEAFF
-	TRBV6-6	TRBJ2-5	-	TGTGCCAGCCGAGGCTCCGACCAAGAGACCCAGTACTTC	CASRGSDQETQYF
-	TRBV7-2	TRBJ2-3	-	TGTGCCAGCAGCTTAAGCGGGTGGGTCACAGATACGCAGTATTTT	CASSLSGWVTDTQYF
-	TRBV6-5	TRBJ1-1	-	TGTGCCAGCAGTTCCATAAACACTGAAGCTTTCTTT	CASSSINTEAFF
-	TRBV10-3	TRBJ1-1	-	TGTGCCATCAGTGAGTCCCTGGGACAAGTCCACATGAACACTGAAGCTTTCTTT	CAISESLGQVHMNTEAFF
-	TRBV11-2	TRBJ1-6	TRBD1	TGTGCCAGCAGCTTTGACAGGGCGATCAATTCACCCCTCCACTTT	CASSFDRAINSPLHF
-	TRBV7-9	TRBJ2-1	TRBD2	TGTGCCAGCAGCTTAGTTGCGGGGGGGTCTGGGAATGAGCAGTTCTTC	CASSLVAGGSGNEQFF
-	TRBV19	TRBJ1-5	-	TGTGCCAGTAGTAATCAGGGTAATAGCAATCAGCCCCAGCATTTT	CASSNQGNSNQPQHF
-	TRBV13	TRBJ2-2	TRBD1	TGTGCCAGCAGCCAGCGGACAGGGGCGCGGATCGGCACCGGGGAGCTGTTTTTT	CASSQRTGARIGTGELFF
-	TRBV6-1	TRBJ2-7	TRBD1	TGTGCCAGCAGTCGGGACAGGGGGGCCGGAGAGCAGTACTTC	CASSRDRGAGEQYF
few	TRBV11-2	TRBJ2-3	TRBD2	TGTGCCAGCAGCCCTCCCGGGACTAGCGGGAGTACGCAGTATTTT	CASSPPGTSGSTQYF
-	TRBV2	TRBJ2-3	-	TGTGCCAGCAGGCGTGGCATAGATACGCAGTATTTT	CASRRGIDTQYF
-	TRBV12-5	TRBJ2-5	TRBD1	TGTGCTAGTGGTTTGGTCCTAACGACAGGGGGTCAAGAGACCCAGTACTTC	CASGLVLTTGGQETQYF
-	TRBV10-1	TRBJ2-3	-	TGCGCCAGCAGTGAGGAATCAGGACCGGGCGCAGATACGCAGTATTTT	CASSEESGPGADTQYF
-	TRBV5-1	TRBJ1-2	-	TGCGCCAGCAGCACTGGACACGGCGATGGCTACACCTTC	CASSTGHGDGYTF
-	TRBV10-3	TRBJ2-1	-	TGTGCCATCAGTGAGGGAGCGGCCTCCTACAATGAGCAGTTCTTC	CAISEGAASYNEQFF
-	TRBV10-3	TRBJ1-3	-	TGTGCCATCACTGACAGCCTCTCTGGAAACACCATATATTTT	CAITDSLSGNTIYF
-	TRBV6-5	TRBJ1-5	-	TGTGCCAGCAGTTCGAGAGGTCAGCCCCAGCATTTT	CASSSRGQPQHF
-	TRBV10-3	TRBJ2-7	TRBD2	TGTGCCATCAGTGGGCTAGCGGGAGTAGAAGAGCAGTACTTC	CAISGLAGVEEQYF
-	TRBV6-1	TRBJ2-5	TRBD2	TGTGCCAGCAGTGAACAACGGGGAGGGCAAGAGACCCAGTACTTC	CASSEQRGGQETQYF
-	TRBV29-1	TRBJ1-5	TRBD1	TGCAGCGCACGACAGGGCTGGGATCAGCCCCAGCATTTT	CSARQGWDQPQHF
-	TRBV27	TRBJ1-4	TRBD1	TGTGCCAGCAGTTCCCGGGACAGTGGTGAAAAACTGTTTTTT	CASSSRDSGEKLFF
-	TRBV11-3	TRBJ2-2	-	TGTGCCAGCAGCCCAGGGGTAGGGGCCGGGGAGCTGTTTTTT	CASSPGVGAGELFF
-	TRBV6-5	TRBJ2-1	TRBD2	TGTGCCAGCAGCCTAGCGGGGGCCACTTGGAATGAGCAGTTCTTC	CASSLAGATWNEQFF
-	TRBV2	TRBJ2-2	-	TGTGCCAGCAGCCCGGGAAAGAAAGGGACCGGGGAGCTGTTTTTT	CASSPGKKGTGELFF
-	TRBV5-1	TRBJ2-7	TRBD2	TGCGCCAGCAGCTTGTCCGTCGGGCGGGGGGTCTCCTACGAGCAGTACTTC	CASSLSVGRGVSYEQYF
-	TRBV5-1	TRBJ1-2	-	TGCGCCAGCAGCTTGGCCAGGGACGGCTACACCTTC	CASSLARDGYTF
-	TRBV9	TRBJ2-2	TRBD2	TGTGCCAGCAGCATAGCGGGGGGAGCGAACACCGGGGAGCTGTTTTTT	CASSIAGGANTGELFF
-	TRBV7-9	TRBJ2-3	-	TGTGCCAGCAGCTTAGGGACCAGGGACGCAGATACGCAGTATTTT	CASSLGTRDADTQYF
-	TRBV5-1	TRBJ2-5	-	TGCGCCAGCAGCCCGGGTACGCTGGGGGAGACCCAGTACTTC	CASSPGTLGETQYF
-	TRBV30	TRBJ1-2	TRBD1	TGTGCCTGGAGTGGACAGGGTGACGATGGCTACACCTTC	CAWSGQGDDGYTF
-	TRBV6-6	TRBJ1-1	TRBD1	TGTGCCAGTTTGTTGCGGGACAGAAGTAACACTGAAGCTTTCTTT	CASLLRDRSNTEAFF
-	TRBV4-1	TRBJ2-7	-	TGCGCCAGCAGCCAAGACAGGGTTCGGGAGCAGTACTTC	CASSQDRVREQYF
-	TRBV19	TRBJ1-6	-	TGTGCCAGTAGTATAGAGGACGGCTATAATTCACCCCTCCACTTT	CASSIEDGYNSPLHF
-	TRBV6-1	TRBJ2-3	-	TGTGCCAGCAGTGATCGGGGGGCCCTAGGAACAGATACGCAGTATTTT	CASSDRGALGTDTQYF
-	TRBV7-9	TRBJ2-2	-	TGTGCCAGCAGCCCTGGGACTGCCCAAAAGAGCACCGGGGAGCTGTTTTTT	CASSPGTAQKSTGELFF
-	TRBV28	TRBJ2-7	TRBD2	TGTGCCGCGGGAGAGAGGGGTCTCTTAGAGCAGTACTTC	CAAGERGLLEQYF
-	TRBV5-1	TRBJ2-1	TRBD1	TGCGCTAGCAGAGGGGGCCCGGGCTACAATGAGCAGTTCTTC	CASRGGPGYNEQFF
-	TRBV2	TRBJ1-5	TRBD1	TGTGCCAGCAGCGGCGAGGGACAGAATCAGCCCCAGCATTTT	CASSGEGQNQPQHF